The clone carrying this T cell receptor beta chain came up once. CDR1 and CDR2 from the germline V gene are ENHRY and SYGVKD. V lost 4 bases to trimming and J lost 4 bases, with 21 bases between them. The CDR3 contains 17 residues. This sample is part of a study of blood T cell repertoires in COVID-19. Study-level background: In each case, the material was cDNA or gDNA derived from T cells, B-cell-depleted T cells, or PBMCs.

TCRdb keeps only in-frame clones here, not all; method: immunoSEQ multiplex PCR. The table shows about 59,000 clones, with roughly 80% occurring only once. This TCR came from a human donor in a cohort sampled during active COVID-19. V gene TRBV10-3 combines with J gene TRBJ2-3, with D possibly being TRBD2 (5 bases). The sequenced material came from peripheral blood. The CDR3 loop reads CAISGGYIRTSSDTQYF. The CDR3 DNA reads TGTGCCATCAGTGGAGGGTACATCCGAACTAGTTCAGATACGCAGTATTTT.